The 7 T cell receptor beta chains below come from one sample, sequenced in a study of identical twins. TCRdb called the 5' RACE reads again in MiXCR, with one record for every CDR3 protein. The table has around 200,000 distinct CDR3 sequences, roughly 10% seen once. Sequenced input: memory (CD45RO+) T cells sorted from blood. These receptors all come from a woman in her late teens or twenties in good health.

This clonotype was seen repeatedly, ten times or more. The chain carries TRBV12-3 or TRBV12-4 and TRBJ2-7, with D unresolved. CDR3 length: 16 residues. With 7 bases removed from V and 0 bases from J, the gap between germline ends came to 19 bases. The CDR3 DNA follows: TGTGCCAGCACCCCCATGGCCGGCACCTCCTCCTACGAGCAGTACTTC. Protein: CASTPMAGTSSYEQYF.

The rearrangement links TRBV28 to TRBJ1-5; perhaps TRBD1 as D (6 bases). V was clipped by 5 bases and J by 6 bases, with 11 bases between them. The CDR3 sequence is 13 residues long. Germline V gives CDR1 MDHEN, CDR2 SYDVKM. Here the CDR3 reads CASSHRASQPQHF. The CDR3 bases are TGTGCCAGCAGTCACAGGGCAAGTCAGCCCCAGCATTTT.

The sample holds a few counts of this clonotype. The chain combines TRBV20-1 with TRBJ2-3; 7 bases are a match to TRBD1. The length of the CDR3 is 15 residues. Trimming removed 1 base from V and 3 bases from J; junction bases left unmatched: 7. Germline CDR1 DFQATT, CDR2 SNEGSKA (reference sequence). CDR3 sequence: CSARGLQGWTDTQYF. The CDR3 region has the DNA TGCAGTGCTAGAGGTTTACAGGGGTGGACAGATACGCAGTATTTT.

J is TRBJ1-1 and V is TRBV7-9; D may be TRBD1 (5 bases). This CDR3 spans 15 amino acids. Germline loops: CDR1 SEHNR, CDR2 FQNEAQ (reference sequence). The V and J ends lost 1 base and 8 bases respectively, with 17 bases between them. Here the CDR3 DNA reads TGTGCCAGCAGCTTAGGGGGCGGGACGGTGTCGGAAGCTTTCTTT. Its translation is CASSLGGGTVSEAFF.

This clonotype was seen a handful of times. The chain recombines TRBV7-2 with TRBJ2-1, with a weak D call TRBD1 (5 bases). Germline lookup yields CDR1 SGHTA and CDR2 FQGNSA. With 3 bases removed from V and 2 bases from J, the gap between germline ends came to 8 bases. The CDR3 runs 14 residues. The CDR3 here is CASSFDRTYNEQFF. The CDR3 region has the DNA TGTGCCAGCAGCTTCGACAGAACCTACAATGAGCAGTTCTTC.

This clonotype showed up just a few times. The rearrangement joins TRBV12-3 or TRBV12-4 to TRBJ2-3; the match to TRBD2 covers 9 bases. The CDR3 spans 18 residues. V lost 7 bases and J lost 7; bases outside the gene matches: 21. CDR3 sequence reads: CASKNTAGGPSRLNTQYF. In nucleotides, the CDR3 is TGTGCCAGCAAAAATACGGCGGGGGGGCCGAGTCGGTTAAATACGCAGTATTTT.

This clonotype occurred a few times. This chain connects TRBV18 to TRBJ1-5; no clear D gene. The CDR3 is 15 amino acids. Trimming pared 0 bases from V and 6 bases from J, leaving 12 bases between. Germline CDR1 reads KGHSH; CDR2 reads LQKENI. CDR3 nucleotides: TGTGCCAGCTCACCACCCGGGAGTTCGGTTCAGCCCCAGCATTTT. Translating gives CASSPPGSSVQPQHF. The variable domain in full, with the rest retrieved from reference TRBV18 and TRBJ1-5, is NAGVMQNPRHLVRRRGQEARLRCSPMKGHSHVYWYRQLPEEGLKFMVYLQKENIIDESGMPKERFSAEFPKEGPSILRIQQVVRGDSAAYFCASSPPGSSVQPQHFGDGTRLSIL.